The clone carrying this TCR beta chain was counted between two and nine times. Its antigen is unknown. The junction and the germline gene differ at one end; a read error may be behind it. The primer mix had 60 Vbeta and 13 Jbeta primers. Using immunoSEQ multiplex PCR, the repertoire was profiled, and TCRdb retains in-frame clones only, with some absent. The sample lists 170,000 or so clones; 80% were seen once. Likely unrecorded immune exposures existed in these nominally healthy donors. This sample is drawn from a study of cytomegalovirus exposure and HLA in healthy donors. Study-wide results and limits: Diagnosis of cytomegalovirus status made by the classifier reportedly showed high specificity and sensitivity. Earlier findings revealed that most TCR beta V segments proved productive either about 87% or about 30% of the time.

The specimen sequenced was PBMCs. The clonotype was recovered from a man aged 30 to 39 in good health and CMV-seropositive.

CDR3 bases: TGTTCCAGCAGCCCCCCGAGGGGGGGCCCCTACGAGCAGTACTTC. Its translation is CSSSPPRGGPYEQYF. V and J are TRBV7-9 and TRBJ2-7; TRBD2 is a possible D gene (7 bases). Germline V gene sequence: CDR1 SEHNR, CDR2 FQNEAQ (reference sequence). The CDR3 is 15 amino acids.